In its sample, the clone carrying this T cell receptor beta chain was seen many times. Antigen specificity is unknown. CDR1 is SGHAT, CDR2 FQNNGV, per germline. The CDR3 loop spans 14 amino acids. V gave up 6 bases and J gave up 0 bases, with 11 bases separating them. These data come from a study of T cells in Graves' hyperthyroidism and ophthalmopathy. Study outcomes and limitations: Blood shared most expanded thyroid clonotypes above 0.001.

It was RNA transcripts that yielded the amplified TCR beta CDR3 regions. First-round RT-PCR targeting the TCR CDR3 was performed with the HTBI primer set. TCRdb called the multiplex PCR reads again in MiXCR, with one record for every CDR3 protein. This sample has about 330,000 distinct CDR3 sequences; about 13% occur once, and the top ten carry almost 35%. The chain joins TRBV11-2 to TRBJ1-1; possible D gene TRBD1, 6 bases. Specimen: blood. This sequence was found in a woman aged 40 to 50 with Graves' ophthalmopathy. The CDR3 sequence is CASSSGQLNTEAFF. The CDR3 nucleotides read TGTGCCAGCAGTTCCGGACAGTTGAACACTGAAGCTTTCTTT.